Listed here are 18 T cell receptor beta chains from one sample, sequenced in a study of T cells in Graves' hyperthyroidism and ophthalmopathy. Regions amplified from RNA transcripts were the TCR beta CDR3 regions. During a first-round RT-PCR of the TCR CDR3, the HTBI primer set was used. TCRdb redid the calling of the multiplex PCR reads with MiXCR, one entry per CDR3 protein. Here the sample spans hundreds of thousands of distinct CDR3 sequences, roughly 40% being singletons. The sample consisted of blood. Receptors originate from a man aged 18 to 30 with Graves' hyperthyroidism.

This clonotype was observed many times. This rearrangement joins TRBV2 to TRBJ1-4; a weak D match, TRBD1 (5 bases). The germline gives CDR1 SNHLY, CDR2 FYNNEI. Trimming took off 8 bases at V and 5 bases at J, with 18 bases between the two ends. This CDR3 region has 15 residues. The CDR3 spells CASVYPGIGNEKLFF. In nucleotides, the CDR3 is TGTGCCAGCGTATACCCAGGGATCGGAAATGAAAAACTGTTTTTT.

This clonotype was recorded a few times. This sequence joins TRBV20-1 and TRBJ1-4, with TRBD1 matching 10 bases. After removal of 6 bases from V and 9 bases from J, the junction contained 10 bases not matched to a gene. The CDR3 covers 14 residues. CDR1 DFQATT and CDR2 SNEGSKA come from the germline V gene (reference sequence). The DNA for the CDR3 is TGCAGTGCACCCCGACAGGGGGCTGTACAAAAACTGTTTTTT. Its translation: CSAPRQGAVQKLFF.

This clonotype showed up just a few times. The CDR3 DNA reads as TGTGCCACCAGTGGAAGAACCACCGGGGAGCTGTTTTTT. Translation gives CATSGRTTGELFF. The genes are TRBV24-1 and TRBJ2-2; D remains unclear. Germline CDR1 reads KGHDR; CDR2 reads SFDVKD. V was shortened by 5 bases and J by 4 bases, with 7 bases between the two germline ends. This CDR3 comprises 13 residues.

This clonotype was recorded at least ten times. This rearrangement joins TRBV5-1 to TRBJ1-2; a weak D match, TRBD1 (5 bases). This CDR3 comprises 13 residues. Germline CDR1 and CDR2: SGHRS and YFSETQ. The ends were cut back, 6 bases at V and 4 bases at J, with 13 bases in the middle. CDR3 region: CASTVDSSYGYTF. In DNA, the CDR3 is TGCGCCAGCACCGTAGACAGCTCCTATGGCTACACCTTC.

This clonotype was observed at least ten times. This chain uses TRBV5-4 with TRBJ1-5; the D gene is possibly TRBD1 (5 bases). V was cut by 5 bases and J by 1 base, with 10 bases left in between. The germline gives CDR1 SGHNT, CDR2 YYREEE (reference sequence). The CDR3 extends over 14 amino acids. The CDR3 loop reads CASSPGPSNQPQHF. In DNA form, the CDR3 reads TGTGCCAGCAGTCCAGGGCCAAGCAATCAGCCCCAGCATTTT.

The table lists this clonotype with many counts. The chain combines TRBV7-9 with TRBJ2-7; D is undetermined. Germline assignment: CDR1 SEHNR and CDR2 FQNEAQ (reference sequence). The germline V and J ends were trimmed by 2 bases and 2 bases, with 7 bases remaining between them. CDR3 length equals 13 residues. The CDR3, as DNA: TGTGCCAGCAGCTTAAGTGGGGCCTACGAGCAGTACTTC. Its protein is CASSLSGAYEQYF.

This clonotype was recorded a few times. CDR3 bases: TGTGCCACCAGCAGAGCTCGCGGGAGATACGAGCAGTACTTC. This encodes CATSRARGRYEQYF. The V gene is TRBV15, the J gene TRBJ2-7; 7 nucleotides line up with TRBD2. This CDR3 spans 14 amino acids. Germline trimming cut 1 base from V and 4 bases from J; bases unmatched to any gene: 4. Germline-derived CDR1 and CDR2 are LNHNV and YYDKDF (reference sequence).

The sample holds a few counts of this clonotype. This chain uses TRBV20-1 with TRBJ2-7; D is unclear. The CDR3 totals 11 residues. CDR1 and CDR2 from the germline V gene are DFQATT and SNEGSKA (reference sequence). V was pared by 3 bases and J by 7 bases, with 10 bases between. The CDR3 DNA reads as TGCAGTGCTAGCCGTTTGGGAGAGCAGTACTTC. This gives the protein CSASRLGEQYF.

This clonotype was found many times. The chain is built from TRBV19 and TRBJ1-2; no reliable D call. The germline V gene encodes CDR1 LNHDA and CDR2 SQIVND (reference sequence). This CDR3 has 13 residues. Trimming took off 9 bases at V and 2 bases at J, with 13 bases between the two ends. Written as DNA, the CDR3 is TGTGCCAGCTCCCCGGTGGACAACTATGGCTACACCTTC. Encoded protein: CASSPVDNYGYTF.

This clonotype has more than one count but fewer than ten. The chain couples TRBV28 to TRBJ1-5; the D gene is possibly TRBD1 (5 bases). V lost 7 bases and J lost 6, with 13 bases in between. The CDR3 is 13 amino acids. The germline gives CDR1 MDHEN, CDR2 SYDVKM. CDR3 residues: CASKEQGTQPQHF. The CDR3 region has the DNA TGTGCCAGCAAGGAGCAGGGCACTCAGCCCCAGCATTTT.

The chain has TRBV11-3 and TRBJ2-2; 9 bases fit TRBD1. Germline trimming cut 1 base from V and 4 bases from J; bases unmatched to any gene: 4. CDR1 and CDR2 from the germline V gene are SGHNT and YENEEA. This CDR3 spans 16 amino acids. The CDR3 nucleotides are TGTGCCAGCAGCTTAGTGGGGACAGGGAGCACCGGGGAGCTGTTTTTT. Its protein is CASSLVGTGSTGELFF.

A note on this clonotype: One end of the junction is discordant with germline, which a read error may explain. The chain is built from TRBV7-4 and TRBJ1-6; D gene ambiguous. Germline lookup yields CDR1 SGHVT and CDR2 SQSDAQ. This CDR3 is 19 amino acids long. CDR3 DNA sequence: TGTGCCGGCAGCTTTAGGAGGGTGACGAGGGTTACTTATAATTCACCCCTCCACTTT. Protein sequence: CAGSFRRVTRVTYNSPLHF.

This clonotype was observed a single time. At one end, the junction sequence differs from germline, possibly due to a read error. The rearrangement uses TRBV5-6 and TRBJ2-7; 7 bases align to TRBD2. This CDR3 spans 14 amino acids. Germline-derived CDR1 and CDR2 are SGHDT and YYEEEE. The CDR3 spells CASSLAPRDYEQHF. The CDR3 coding sequence is TGTGCCAGCAGCTTGGCCCCCAGGGACTACGAGCAGCACTTC.

This clonotype was detected ten times or more. This chain connects TRBV29-1 to TRBJ2-7, with TRBD2 matching 14 bases. The germline V gene has CDR1 SQVTM and CDR2 ANQGSEA. The CDR3 extends over 15 amino acids. V shed 4 bases, J shed 6 bases, and the junction held 8 bases outside the gene matches. This CDR3 is CSVAPPGLAGVEQYF. The DNA of the CDR3 is TGCAGCGTTGCCCCACCGGGACTAGCGGGAGTCGAGCAGTACTTC.

V and J are TRBV7-2 and TRBJ1-5; D is perhaps TRBD1 (5 bases). V was cut by 6 bases and J by 4 bases, with 16 bases left in between. Germline lookup yields CDR1 SGHTA and CDR2 FQGNSA. The CDR3 totals 15 residues. The CDR3 nucleotides read TGTGCCAGCAGTGCCGGGACGCTACCGAATCAGCCCCAGCATTTT. This translates into CASSAGTLPNQPQHF.

The J gene is TRBJ1-2, the V gene TRBV12-3 or TRBV12-4; 10 nucleotides line up with TRBD1. V was clipped by 6 bases and J by 4 bases; unmatched bases: 8. The CDR3 runs to 15 residues. CDR3 sequence reads: CASRPTGGEGYGYTF. As DNA, the CDR3 is TGTGCCAGCAGACCGACAGGGGGCGAGGGCTATGGCTACACCTTC.

On this clonotype: The junction departs from germline at one end; a sequencing error may be responsible. The chain couples TRBV10-3 to TRBJ2-7; possible D gene TRBD1, 6 bases. The CDR3 totals 14 residues. The germline V gene encodes CDR1 ENHRY and CDR2 SYGVKD. The DNA of the CDR3 is TGTGCCAGCAGTTACCAGGGGAGTGGTGACGAGCAGTACTTC. Amino acid sequence: CASSYQGSGDEQYF.

This clonotype was counted many times. The chain links TRBV7-2 to TRBJ2-7, with D possibly matching TRBD1 (6 bases). The CDR3 totals 12 residues. CDR1 SGHTA and CDR2 FQGNSA come from the germline V gene. V dropped 5 bases and J dropped 8 bases, with 13 bases sitting between them. DNA of the CDR3: TGTGCCAGCAGCCATACAGGGAAGCAGCAGTACTTC. It codes for CASSHTGKQQYF.